The rows below give T cell receptor beta chains drawn from one sample of a study of OX40 agonist ivuxolimab in advanced cancers. Sequencing was performed with immunoSEQ multiplex PCR; in TCRdb, only in-frame clones are kept and a portion is missing. The sample lists approximately 94,000 clones; roughly 84% were seen once. Source: CD4+ or CD8+ T cells sorted from blood, taken in a trial of the OX40 agonist ivuxolimab. Every receptor here comes from an adult with an advanced solid tumor such as melanoma, head and neck, liver or kidney cancer. The CDR3 runs from the conserved cysteine through the conserved F or W. Each record gives: D gene, V gene, J gene, clone size, CDR3 DNA, CDR3 protein. D genes are given only for firm matches. Rows give clone size only sometimes, using once, few, many, or a class for an expanded clone.

D gene: -; V gene: TRBV6-5; J gene: TRBJ1-6; clone size: -; CDR3 DNA: TGTGCCAGCAGTCGGGCTGGGGGAACACCCCTCCACTTT; CDR3 protein: CASSRAGGTPLHF
D gene: -; V gene: TRBV11-2; J gene: TRBJ1-1; clone size: -; CDR3 DNA: TGTGCCAGCAGCTCACTAGCGAACACTGAAGCTTTCTTT; CDR3 protein: CASSSLANTEAFF
D gene: -; V gene: TRBV19; J gene: TRBJ1-1; clone size: -; CDR3 DNA: TGTGCCAGTAGTATAGATGCAAGGATCTGGACTGAAGCTTTCTTT; CDR3 protein: CASSIDARIWTEAFF
D gene: -; V gene: TRBV11-2; J gene: TRBJ2-5; clone size: -; CDR3 DNA: TGTGCCAGCAGCCTTTCCAGGGAGACCCAGTACTTC; CDR3 protein: CASSLSRETQYF
D gene: -; V gene: TRBV5-4; J gene: TRBJ2-7; clone size: -; CDR3 DNA: TGTGCCAGCGGTAAAGGGGGTGAGCAGTACTTC; CDR3 protein: CASGKGGEQYF
D gene: -; V gene: TRBV19; J gene: TRBJ1-6; clone size: -; CDR3 DNA: TGTGCCAGTAGAAGGAAACAAAGCCAGGGGAATTGGAATTCACCCCTCCACTTT; CDR3 protein: CASRRKQSQGNWNSPLHF
D gene: -; V gene: TRBV4-3; J gene: TRBJ1-3; clone size: -; CDR3 DNA: TGCGCCAGCAGCCAAGAACGGGAGTACGGCACCATATATTTT; CDR3 protein: CASSQEREYGTIYF
D gene: -; V gene: TRBV6-6; J gene: TRBJ2-7; clone size: -; CDR3 DNA: TGTGCCAGCAGTGCCCACTACGAGCAGTACTTC; CDR3 protein: CASSAHYEQYF
D gene: -; V gene: TRBV5-1; J gene: TRBJ1-1; clone size: -; CDR3 DNA: TGCGCCAGCAGCTTGGAATGGGCGAACACTGAAGCTTTCTTT; CDR3 protein: CASSLEWANTEAFF
D gene: -; V gene: TRBV5-1; J gene: TRBJ2-3; clone size: -; CDR3 DNA: TGCGCCAGCAGCTTGGTTGTAAGCACAGATACGCAGTATTTT; CDR3 protein: CASSLVVSTDTQYF
D gene: -; V gene: TRBV5-1; J gene: TRBJ2-5; clone size: -; CDR3 DNA: TGCGCCAGCAGCTTGGCAGTCGCCGCAGACATGGAGACCCAGTACTTC; CDR3 protein: CASSLAVAADMETQYF
D gene: TRBD1; V gene: TRBV7-2; J gene: TRBJ2-5; clone size: once; CDR3 DNA: TGTGCCAGCAGCTCGGACAGGGTAGGGGAGACCCAGTACTTC; CDR3 protein: CASSSDRVGETQYF
D gene: TRBD2; V gene: TRBV11-3; J gene: TRBJ2-5; clone size: -; CDR3 DNA: TGTGCCAGCAGCTCGGGACTAGCGGGGGGAGTTGAGACCCAGTACTTC; CDR3 protein: CASSSGLAGGVETQYF
D gene: -; V gene: TRBV2; J gene: TRBJ1-2; clone size: -; CDR3 DNA: TGTGCCAGCAGTGAAGCTGTTCGCGGTGGCTACACCTTC; CDR3 protein: CASSEAVRGGYTF
D gene: -; V gene: TRBV5-1; J gene: TRBJ2-3; clone size: -; CDR3 DNA: TGCGCCAGCAGCTTTCTAAACGGTGCAGATACGCAGTATTTT; CDR3 protein: CASSFLNGADTQYF
D gene: TRBD1; V gene: TRBV19; J gene: TRBJ2-2; clone size: -; CDR3 DNA: TGTGCCAGTAAAGACAGGGAGAGCACCGGGGAGCTGTTTTTT; CDR3 protein: CASKDRESTGELFF
D gene: TRBD1; V gene: TRBV6-1; J gene: TRBJ1-5; clone size: -; CDR3 DNA: TGTGCCAGCACCGAGCAGGGGGGACCCTATCAGCCCCAGCATTTT; CDR3 protein: CASTEQGGPYQPQHF
D gene: TRBD1; V gene: TRBV4-3; J gene: TRBJ1-6; clone size: few; CDR3 DNA: TGCGCCAGCAGCCCCAGGGGGGGAGGTTCACCCCTCCACTTT; CDR3 protein: CASSPRGGGSPLHF
D gene: -; V gene: TRBV5-8; J gene: TRBJ2-1; clone size: -; CDR3 DNA: TGTGCCAGCAGCTTGGGAGGGGTATCCCCGTACAATGAGCAGTTCTTC; CDR3 protein: CASSLGGVSPYNEQFF
D gene: TRBD1; V gene: TRBV6-4; J gene: TRBJ2-1; clone size: -; CDR3 DNA: TGTGCCAGCAGTGGGGACAGGGGGCATGCCGGGTTGTTCAATGAGCAGTTCTTC; CDR3 protein: CASSGDRGHAGLFNEQFF
D gene: -; V gene: TRBV10-3; J gene: TRBJ1-4; clone size: -; CDR3 DNA: TGTGCCACGTTGGACGAAACTAATGAAAAACTGTTTTTT; CDR3 protein: CATLDETNEKLFF
D gene: TRBD1; V gene: TRBV10-3; J gene: TRBJ2-5; clone size: -; CDR3 DNA: TGTGCCATCAGTGAGCCGTCGACAGGGAAGGAGACCCAGTACTTC; CDR3 protein: CAISEPSTGKETQYF
D gene: -; V gene: TRBV2; J gene: TRBJ2-2; clone size: -; CDR3 DNA: TGTGCCAGCAAGGTTGAAGCGAACACCGGGGAGCTGTTTTTT; CDR3 protein: CASKVEANTGELFF
D gene: -; V gene: TRBV5-8; J gene: TRBJ1-2; clone size: -; CDR3 DNA: TGTGCCAGCAGCTTGGGGCAGGGAGGCTATGGCTACACCTTC; CDR3 protein: CASSLGQGGYGYTF
D gene: -; V gene: TRBV6-5; J gene: TRBJ1-1; clone size: once; CDR3 DNA: TGTGCCAGCAGGACGACTGGCACTGAAGCTTTCTTT; CDR3 protein: CASRTTGTEAFF
D gene: -; V gene: TRBV30; J gene: TRBJ1-2; clone size: -; CDR3 DNA: TGTGCCTGGAGTAGGGACTATGGCTACACCTTC; CDR3 protein: CAWSRDYGYTF
D gene: TRBD1; V gene: TRBV5-1; J gene: TRBJ1-2; clone size: -; CDR3 DNA: TGCGCCAGCAGCTTGGGTGACAGGGCCGATGGCTACACCTTC; CDR3 protein: CASSLGDRADGYTF
D gene: -; V gene: TRBV2; J gene: TRBJ1-4; clone size: -; CDR3 DNA: TGTGCCAGCAGTACCCCAAGGGTTTCAGAAGAAAAACTGTTTTTT; CDR3 protein: CASSTPRVSEEKLFF
D gene: -; V gene: TRBV30; J gene: TRBJ2-1; clone size: once; CDR3 DNA: TGTGCCTGGAGACAGATTTACAATGAGCAGTTCTTC; CDR3 protein: CAWRQIYNEQFF
D gene: -; V gene: TRBV18; J gene: TRBJ1-5; clone size: -; CDR3 DNA: TGTGCCAGCTCACCCGACAGTAAAAGCAATCAGCCCCAGCATTTT; CDR3 protein: CASSPDSKSNQPQHF
D gene: TRBD1; V gene: TRBV29-1; J gene: TRBJ1-2; clone size: few; CDR3 DNA: TGCAGCGGCGAGACAGGGACCCATGGCTACACCTTC; CDR3 protein: CSGETGTHGYTF
D gene: -; V gene: TRBV4-1; J gene: TRBJ2-6; clone size: -; CDR3 DNA: TGCGCCAGCAGCCAAGTAGCGACAGCTGGGGCCAACGTCCTGACTTTC; CDR3 protein: CASSQVATAGANVLTF
D gene: -; V gene: TRBV5-8; J gene: TRBJ1-4; clone size: -; CDR3 DNA: TGTGCCAGCAGCTTTGGGCAGCTTGCAACTAATGAAAAACTGTTTTTT; CDR3 protein: CASSFGQLATNEKLFF
D gene: TRBD1; V gene: TRBV10-1; J gene: TRBJ2-3; clone size: -; CDR3 DNA: TGCGCCAGCAGTGAATACAGGGGGCCCACAGATACGCAGTATTTT; CDR3 protein: CASSEYRGPTDTQYF
D gene: -; V gene: TRBV30; J gene: TRBJ1-2; clone size: -; CDR3 DNA: TGTGCCTGGAGCGGAAGGACGTACTATGGCTACACCTTC; CDR3 protein: CAWSGRTYYGYTF
D gene: -; V gene: TRBV10-3; J gene: TRBJ2-5; clone size: -; CDR3 DNA: TGTGCCATCAGTGAGACGGCCCCCCCCCGGGAGACCCAGTACTTC; CDR3 protein: CAISETAPPRETQYF
D gene: -; V gene: TRBV6-1; J gene: TRBJ1-2; clone size: few; CDR3 DNA: TGTGCCAGCAGCCCTGCTAACTATGGCTACACCTTC; CDR3 protein: CASSPANYGYTF
D gene: -; V gene: TRBV27; J gene: TRBJ2-7; clone size: few; CDR3 DNA: TGTGCCAGCAGTTTAGGGGGCTTGGTGCCCTACGAGCAGTACTTC; CDR3 protein: CASSLGGLVPYEQYF
D gene: TRBD1; V gene: TRBV7-2; J gene: TRBJ2-3; clone size: -; CDR3 DNA: TGTGCCAGCAGCCCGTTCGGGGACAGGGCCACAGATACGCAGTATTTT; CDR3 protein: CASSPFGDRATDTQYF
D gene: -; V gene: TRBV5-3; J gene: TRBJ2-1; clone size: -; CDR3 DNA: TGTGCCAGAAGCGACCCAAAGGGTACCAATGAGCAGTTCTTC; CDR3 protein: CARSDPKGTNEQFF
D gene: -; V gene: TRBV7-2; J gene: TRBJ2-5; clone size: -; CDR3 DNA: TGTGCCAGCAGCAGAACCGGGACTCTACAAGAGACCCAGTACTTC; CDR3 protein: CASSRTGTLQETQYF
D gene: -; V gene: TRBV13; J gene: TRBJ1-2; clone size: -; CDR3 DNA: TGTGCCAGCAGCTTACCCGTCGAGAGTCGCTACACCTTC; CDR3 protein: CASSLPVESRYTF
D gene: -; V gene: TRBV29-1; J gene: TRBJ2-5; clone size: -; CDR3 DNA: TGCAGCGCGGCGGGTCCCCAAGAGACCCAGTACTTC; CDR3 protein: CSAAGPQETQYF
D gene: -; V gene: TRBV5-1; J gene: TRBJ1-3; clone size: -; CDR3 DNA: TGCGCCAGCAGCACCCAGGGAGGAGGAAACACCATATATTTT; CDR3 protein: CASSTQGGGNTIYF
D gene: -; V gene: TRBV4-1; J gene: TRBJ2-5; clone size: once; CDR3 DNA: TGCGCCAGCAGCCAAGATCTGGACACCCAAGAGACCCAGTACTTC; CDR3 protein: CASSQDLDTQETQYF
D gene: TRBD1; V gene: TRBV28; J gene: TRBJ1-6; clone size: -; CDR3 DNA: TGTGCCAGCAACCCGGTGACAGGGAAAACGGATTCACCCCTCCACTTT; CDR3 protein: CASNPVTGKTDSPLHF
D gene: -; V gene: TRBV7-2; J gene: TRBJ2-3; clone size: -; CDR3 DNA: TGTGCCAGCAGCTTAGCGTACGGTAGCACAGATACGCAGTATTTT; CDR3 protein: CASSLAYGSTDTQYF
D gene: -; V gene: TRBV2; J gene: TRBJ2-2; clone size: -; CDR3 DNA: TGTGCCAGCAGTCTGCAGGTGAACACCGGGGAGCTGTTTTTT; CDR3 protein: CASSLQVNTGELFF
D gene: TRBD1; V gene: TRBV19; J gene: TRBJ2-1; clone size: -; CDR3 DNA: TGTGCCACCGGGGCCGGGACAGGGAGAAGAGTCAATGAGCAGTTCTTC; CDR3 protein: CATGAGTGRRVNEQFF